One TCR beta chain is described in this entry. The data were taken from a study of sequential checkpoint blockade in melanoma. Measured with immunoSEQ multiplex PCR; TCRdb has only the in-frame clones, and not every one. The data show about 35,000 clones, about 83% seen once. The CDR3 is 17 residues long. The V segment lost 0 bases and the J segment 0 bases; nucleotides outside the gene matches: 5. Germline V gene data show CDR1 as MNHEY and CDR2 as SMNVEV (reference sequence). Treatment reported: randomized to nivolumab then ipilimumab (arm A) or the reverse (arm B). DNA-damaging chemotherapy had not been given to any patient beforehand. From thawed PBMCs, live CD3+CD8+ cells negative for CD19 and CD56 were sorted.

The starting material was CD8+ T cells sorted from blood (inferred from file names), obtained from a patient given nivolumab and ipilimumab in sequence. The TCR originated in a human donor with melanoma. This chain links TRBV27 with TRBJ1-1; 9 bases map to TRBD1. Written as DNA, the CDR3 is TGTGCCAGCAGTTTATCTCCCCGGACAGGGGTGAACACTGAAGCTTTCTTT. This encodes CASSLSPRTGVNTEAFF.